The source of this TCR beta chain is a study of cytomegalovirus exposure and HLA in healthy donors. Per germline, CDR1 MDHEN and CDR2 SYDVKM. The CDR3 contains 14 residues. Germline trimming cut 6 bases from V and 4 bases from J; bases unmatched to any gene: 6. This clone has just one count. Its antigen is as yet unknown. Study-wide results and caveats: The authors considered a cluster of highly shared sequence variants likely to be a sequencing artifact.

The PCR contained 60 Vbeta and 13 Jbeta primers. Here immunoSEQ multiplex PCR was the method, and the copy in TCRdb shows in-frame clones only, minus some. Here the sample spans about 130,000 clones, roughly 79% being singletons. The sample consisted of PBMCs. The TCR sequence derives from a man between 25 and 39 years old in good health and CMV-seronegative. The rearrangement links TRBV28 to TRBJ1-3; TRBD1 matches 7 bases. The CDR3 sequence: CASRLQGSGNTIYF. The CDR3 DNA sequence: TGTGCCAGCAGATTACAGGGGTCCGGAAACACCATATATTTT.